This T cell receptor beta chain originates from a study of shared clonotypes between healthy human individuals. Every subset had its genomic DNA shared out evenly among several immunoSEQ plates. In the original analysis: ImmunoSEQ only sent back junction sequences with no quality scores, so filtering was done differently. This table comes from immunoSEQ multiplex PCR, and its TCRdb copy is limited to in-frame clones, with some not included. For V, J and clone size, that table is used; D and trimming come from the DNA. Of nearly 500,000 clones in the sample, roughly four fifths were seen once. This TCR derives from a woman in her thirties or forties in good health. Some clones in this sample may be carry-over from other donors' samples. The specimen sequenced was PBMCs.

The CDR3 loop is CASSVGDGGNTEAFF. In DNA form, the CDR3 reads TGTGCCAGCAGCGTAGGGGACGGGGGGAACACTGAAGCTTTCTTT. The chain carries TRBV9 and TRBJ1-1; tentatively, D is TRBD1 (5 bases). Deletions cut 0 bases from V and 1 base from J, with 10 bases between. The germline V gene has CDR1 SGDLS and CDR2 YYNGEE. This CDR3 is 15 amino acids long.